These 30 T cell receptor beta chains came from one sample sequenced in a study of OX40 agonist ivuxolimab in advanced cancers. Sequenced by immunoSEQ multiplex PCR; TCRdb stores in-frame clones only, minus some. The sample carries 55,000 or so clones, 70% to 90% recorded once. This specimen consisted of CD4+ or CD8+ T cells sorted from blood, obtained in a trial of the OX40 agonist ivuxolimab. The receptors here all came from an adult with an advanced solid tumor such as melanoma, head and neck, liver or kidney cancer.

J is TRBJ2-7 and V is TRBV4-1; 10 bases are a match to TRBD1. Trimming took 3 bases from V and 6 from J; bases not matched to a gene: 17. CDR3 length equals 18 residues. Germline assignment: CDR1 MGHRA and CDR2 YSYEKL. The CDR3 DNA follows: TGCGCCAGCAGCCATTTGCTGTATTTACGGACAGGGGGAGGCGAGCAGTACTTC. Protein sequence: CASSHLLYLRTGGGEQYF.

This rearrangement joins TRBV11-2 to TRBJ2-5; the match to TRBD1 covers 9 bases. With 0 bases clipped from V and 7 bases from J, the junction kept 15 bases outside the gene matches. The CDR3 runs 18 residues. CDR1 and CDR2 (germline): SGHAT, FQNNGV. The CDR3 reads CASSLDSKQGAKFGTQYF. DNA of the CDR3: TGTGCCAGCAGCTTAGATTCTAAACAGGGGGCGAAGTTTGGGACCCAGTACTTC.

As to this clone: This sample includes further DNA sequences coding for the same CDR3. The chain is built from TRBV5-1 and TRBJ2-5; 7 bases agree with TRBD1. Germline V gives CDR1 SGHRS, CDR2 YFSETQ. V was clipped by 0 bases and J by 3 bases; unmatched bases: 2. CDR3 length equals 14 residues. The CDR3 region has the DNA TGCGCCAGCAGCTTGGGGACAGGAGAAGAGACCCAGTACTTC. It is translated as CASSLGTGEETQYF.

This chain links TRBV19 with TRBJ1-1, with a possible D match to TRBD1 (5 bases). In germline, CDR1 is LNHDA, CDR2 SQIVND (reference sequence). The CDR3 runs 13 residues. The V end lost 7 bases, the J end lost 5 bases, and 14 bases lay between the germline ends. The CDR3, as DNA: TGTGCCAGTAACGGGCAGGGAATGACTGAAGCTTTCTTT. Translated, it gives CASNGQGMTEAFF.

This clone was found a few times. The rearrangement joins TRBV5-1 to TRBJ2-5; TRBD2 matches 9 bases. The CDR3 spans 17 residues. CDR1 is SGHRS, CDR2 YFSETQ, per germline. The junction had 11 bases not matched to a gene; V was cut back by 0 bases and J by 5 bases. CDR3 sequence: CASSLVPSGNNGETQYF. The CDR3 bases are TGCGCCAGCAGCTTGGTACCTAGCGGGAACAATGGGGAGACCCAGTACTTC.

There are a few counts of this clone. The chain recombines TRBV5-1 with TRBJ1-1, with D maybe TRBD1 (6 bases). Germline CDR1 and CDR2: SGHRS and YFSETQ. V dropped 0 bases and J dropped 3 bases, with 12 bases sitting between them. The CDR3 runs to 15 residues. The CDR3 reads CASSLDRAADTEAFF. For the CDR3, the DNA is TGCGCCAGCAGCTTGGACAGGGCGGCGGACACTGAAGCTTTCTTT. Supplemented by reference TRBV5-1 and TRBJ1-1, the full variable domain reads KAGVTQTPRYLIKTRGQQVTLSCSPISGHRSVSWYQQTPGQGLQFLFEYFSETQRNKGNFPGRFSGRQFSNSRSEMNVSTLELGDSALYLCASSLDRAADTEAFFGQGTRLTVV.

This clone was observed a handful of times. The chain employs TRBV5-4 and TRBJ1-1; D remains ambiguous. The CDR3 sequence is 15 residues long. CDR1 SGHNT and CDR2 YYREEE come from the germline V gene (reference sequence). V was trimmed by 4 bases and J by 1 base, leaving 14 bases between them. CDR3 DNA sequence: TGTGCCAGCAGCCCTCAGGCGTTATCGAACACTGAAGCTTTCTTT. As protein: CASSPQALSNTEAFF.

The chain carries TRBV5-1 and TRBJ2-7; perhaps TRBD2 as D (6 bases). This CDR3 contains 15 residues. Germline V gene sequence: CDR1 SGHRS, CDR2 YFSETQ. V was cut by 4 bases and J by 0 bases, with 14 bases left in between. CDR3 DNA: TGCGCCAGCAGCCCGACCGGGGGAAGCTCCTACGAGCAGTACTTC. This codes for CASSPTGGSSYEQYF.

This rearrangement joins TRBV7-9 to TRBJ2-5; TRBD2 matches at 8 bases. V was clipped by 3 bases and J by 5 bases; unmatched bases: 5. The CDR3 totals 14 residues. CDR1 and CDR2 from the germline V gene are SEHNR and FQNEAQ (reference sequence). CDR3 sequence (DNA): TGTGCCAGCAGCTTCGTGAGCGGGGGTGAGACCCAGTACTTC. Its protein product is CASSFVSGGETQYF.

V gene TRBV21-1 combines with J gene TRBJ2-6; the table assigns TRBD2, which was not confirmed against the DNA. TRBV21-1 is marked as a pseudogene. This CDR3 is 16 amino acids long. This chain's CDR3 is CARGDLYVAGANVLTF. CDR3 sequence (DNA): TGTGCCAGGGGGGACTTATACGTGGCTGGGGCCAACGTCCTGACTTTC.

The chain recombines TRBV4-1 with TRBJ1-1, with a tentative D call TRBD1 (5 bases). The CDR3 spans 17 residues. Germline V gene data show CDR1 as MGHRA and CDR2 as YSYEKL. V dropped 0 bases and J dropped 6 bases, with 20 bases sitting between them. CDR3 DNA sequence: TGCGCCAGCAGCCAAGAGTCTCGTCGGAGGGGCTACGCTGAAGCTTTCTTT. It is translated as CASSQESRRRGYAEAFF.

The chain has TRBV10-2 and TRBJ1-5; 9 nucleotides agree with TRBD1. The germline gives CDR1 WSHSY, CDR2 SAAADI. The length of the CDR3 is 17 residues. The V segment lost 6 bases and the J segment 6 bases; nucleotides outside the gene matches: 15. DNA for the CDR3: TGCGCCAGCAGCTTCACACAGGGGGCCTTGAATTCTCAGCCCCAGCATTTT. This translates into CASSFTQGALNSQPQHF.

In regard to this clone: An end of the junction does not agree with germline; a read error may underlie this. The chain carries TRBV5-1 and TRBJ2-3; D remains ambiguous. The germline CDR1 and CDR2 sequences are SGHRS and YFSETQ. The CDR3 is 13 residues long. The CDR3 nucleotides read TGCACCAGCAGCACCCAGCCCGCAGATACGCAGTATTTT. Translating gives CTSSTQPADTQYF.

The J gene is TRBJ1-1, the V gene TRBV6-1, with 10 bases identical to TRBD1. Germline trimming cut 6 bases from V and 4 bases from J; bases unmatched to any gene: 5. The CDR3 runs 14 residues. Per the germline V gene, CDR1 is MNHNS and CDR2 is SASEGT. The CDR3 DNA reads TGTGCCAGCAGCTGGGACAGGGGTGGCACTGAAGCTTTCTTT. Translation gives CASSWDRGGTEAFF.

This clone has only one observation. V is TRBV11-3 and J is TRBJ1-1; no clear D gene. Germline V CDR1 and CDR2: SGHNT, YENEEA. V was cut by 1 base and J by 2 bases, with 11 bases left in between. The CDR3 length is 15 residues. This CDR3 reads CASSLGGRRNTEAFF. The DNA for the CDR3 is TGTGCCAGCAGCTTAGGAGGCCGGAGAAACACTGAAGCTTTCTTT.

The chain is built from TRBV19 and TRBJ1-2; D may be TRBD1 (5 bases). The CDR3 has 14 amino acids. Trimming cost V 1 base and J 3 bases, with 9 bases left between them. Per germline, CDR1 LNHDA and CDR2 SQIVND (reference sequence). CDR3 protein: CASSIGQNHYGYTF. The DNA for the CDR3 is TGTGCCAGTAGTATAGGACAGAACCACTATGGCTACACCTTC. Full variable domain (missing parts from reference TRBV19 and TRBJ1-2): DGGITQSPKYLFRKEGQNVTLSCEQNLNHDAMYWYRQDPGQGLRLIYYSQIVNDFQKGDIAEGYSVSREKKESFPLTVTSAQKNPTAFYLCASSIGQNHYGYTFGSGTRLTVV.

This clone was counted once. The J gene is TRBJ1-2, the V gene TRBV27; 8 bases fit TRBD1. The V gene's germline CDR1 is MNHEY and CDR2 SMNVEV (reference sequence). The length of the CDR3 is 13 residues. J lost 8 bases, V lost 4 bases, and 6 bases had no gene match. The CDR3 DNA reads as TGTGCCAGCAGTTCCCAGGGGGCACGGGGCTACACCTTC. This codes for CASSSQGARGYTF.

This clone was seen more than once but under ten times. This chain uses TRBV30 with TRBJ2-6; D is unresolved. Per the germline V gene, CDR1 is GTSNPN and CDR2 is SVGIG (reference sequence). V was trimmed by 4 bases and J by 0 bases, leaving 10 bases between them. The CDR3 covers 15 residues. CDR3 nucleotide sequence: TGTGCCTGGATTGGCCGTAACTCTGGGGCCAACGTCCTGACTTTC. Its translation is CAWIGRNSGANVLTF.

J is TRBJ2-6 and V is TRBV5-1; weak D call: TRBD1 (5 bases). V gave up 0 bases and J gave up 0 bases, with 16 bases separating them. Germline CDR1 reads SGHRS; CDR2 reads YFSETQ. This CDR3 has 19 residues. In nucleotides, the CDR3 is TGCGCCAGCAGCTTGGTAGGGCAGGGATCAAGCTCTGGGGCCAACGTCCTGACTTTC. It translates to CASSLVGQGSSSGANVLTF.

The table lists this clone with a count of one. CDR3: CSAPNPGRIFNEQFF. The CDR3 bases are TGCAGCGCACCAAACCCGGGACGGATTTTCAATGAGCAGTTCTTC. The V and J genes are TRBV29-1 and TRBJ2-1; either TRBD1 or TRBD2 may supply D (5 bases each). Germline CDR1 and CDR2: SQVTM and ANQGSEA. Trimming removed 7 bases from V and 6 bases from J, with 22 bases in between. The CDR3 length is 15 residues.

The chain combines TRBV5-6 with TRBJ1-6, with 7 positions matching TRBD1. Germline V gene lookup returns CDR1 SGHDT and CDR2 YYEEEE. V gave up 3 bases and J gave up 7 bases; unmatched junction bases: 7. The CDR3 length is 15 residues. The CDR3 coding sequence is TGTGCCAGCAGCTCGCGACAGGGCCGGAATTCACCCCTCCACTTT. Protein sequence: CASSSRQGRNSPLHF. The full variable domain, its missing parts supplied by reference TRBV5-6 and TRBJ1-6, is DAGVTQSPTHLIKTRGQQVTLRCSPKSGHDTVSWYQQALGQGPQFIFQYYEEEERQRGNFPDRFSGHQFPNYSSELNVNALLLGDSALYLCASSSRQGRNSPLHFGNGTRLTVT.

The chain links TRBV29-1 to TRBJ1-4; D is possibly TRBD1 (5 bases). From germline, CDR1 is SQVTM and CDR2 ANQGSEA. CDR3 length: 15 residues. V lost 0 bases to trimming and J lost 8 bases, with 16 bases between them. CDR3: CSVEEGFGGGEKLFF. Written as DNA, the CDR3 is TGCAGCGTTGAAGAAGGATTTGGGGGAGGAGAAAAACTGTTTTTT. Full variable domain (remainder filled in from reference TRBV29-1 and TRBJ1-4): SAVISQKPSRDICQRGTSLTIQCQVDSQVTMMFWYRQQPGQSLTLIATANQGSEATYESGFVIDKFPISRPNLTFSTLTVSNMSPEDSSIYLCSVEEGFGGGEKLFFGSGTQLSVL.

The V and J genes are TRBV12-5 and TRBJ2-7; D might be TRBD2 (5 bases). Trimming pared 0 bases from V and 5 bases from J, leaving 11 bases between. The V gene's germline CDR1 is LGHNT and CDR2 FRNRAP. This CDR3 comprises 14 residues. For the CDR3, the DNA is TGTGCTAGTGGTTTGGTACTACAGAGGGACGAGCAGTACTTC. As protein: CASGLVLQRDEQYF. Drawing the rest from reference TRBV12-5 and TRBJ2-7, the complete variable domain is DARVTQTPRHKVTEMGQEVTMRCQPILGHNTVFWYRQTMMQGLELLAYFRNRAPLDDSGMPKDRFSAEMPDATLATLKIQPSEPRDSAVYFCASGLVLQRDEQYFGPGTRLTVT.

The genes are TRBV5-1 and TRBJ1-1, with a weak D call TRBD1 (5 bases). Germline V lookup: CDR1 SGHRS, CDR2 YFSETQ. The V end was cut by 2 bases, the J end by 3 bases, with 14 bases between. The CDR3 covers 15 residues. CDR3 in DNA: TGCGCCAGCAGCTTTGTGGCTTCGGGGGACACTGAAGCTTTCTTT. Residues: CASSFVASGDTEAFF.

The gene calls are TRBV7-2 and TRBJ2-1; 13 positions match TRBD2. The length of the CDR3 is 15 residues. Trimming cost V 4 bases and J 8 bases; bases outside gene matches: 5. From germline, CDR1 is SGHTA and CDR2 FQGNSA. In DNA, the CDR3 is TGTGCCAGCAGCTCCACTAGCGGGGGGGCCTATGAGCAGTTCTTC. This gives the protein CASSSTSGGAYEQFF. Complete variable domain (other parts from reference TRBV7-2 and TRBJ2-1): GAGVSQSPSNKVTEKGKDVELRCDPISGHTALYWYRQSLGQGLEFLIYFQGNSAPDKSGLPSDRFSAERTGGSVSTLTIQRTQQEDSAVYLCASSSTSGGAYEQFFGPGTRLTVL.

This clone was detected only a few times. The chain recombines TRBV7-7 with TRBJ2-2; D unresolved. The V gene lost 5 bases and the J gene lost 7 bases, with 11 bases spanning the gap. The germline V gene has CDR1 SSHAT and CDR2 FNYEAQ (reference sequence). The CDR3 is 13 amino acids. In DNA, the CDR3 is TGTGCCAGCAGCCCCCAGCCTAACGGGGAGCTGTTTTTT. Amino acid sequence: CASSPQPNGELFF.

This clone appeared a single time. This chain joins TRBV4-2 and TRBJ2-3; 7 nucleotides agree with TRBD2. Trimming cost V 5 bases and J 5 bases; bases outside gene matches: 7. CDR1 is LGHNA and CDR2 is YNFKEQ in the germline V gene. There are 14 residues in the CDR3. The CDR3 bases are TGTGCCAGCAGCTTGGGGGGGGAAGGAGATACGCAGTATTTT. Protein sequence: CASSLGGEGDTQYF.

The count of this clone is one. This chain joins TRBV5-4 and TRBJ2-1, with D maybe TRBD2 (7 bases). V gave up 3 bases and J gave up 6 bases, with 19 bases separating them. Germline loops: CDR1 SGHNT, CDR2 YYREEE (reference sequence). This CDR3 region has 16 residues. CDR3 in DNA: TGTGCCAGCAGCTCGGGGAGGGGGGGCATTCTCAATGAGCAGTTCTTC. Translated: CASSSGRGGILNEQFF.

This clone was recorded a few times. This chain uses TRBV28 with TRBJ1-2; D gene unclear. Germline CDR1 reads MDHEN; CDR2 reads SYDVKM. The V end lost 11 bases, the J end lost 1 base, and 11 bases lay between the germline ends. This CDR3 spans 12 amino acids. In DNA, the CDR3 is TGTGCCGTTACTCCAGATAACTATGGCTACACCTTC. The encoded protein is CAVTPDNYGYTF.

This clone has a handful of counts. The chain uses TRBV27 and TRBJ2-3; no reliable D call. The CDR3 runs 17 residues. The V end was cut by 3 bases, the J end by 0 bases, with 16 bases between. Germline lookup yields CDR1 MNHEY and CDR2 SMNVEV (reference sequence). The CDR3 protein is CASSFYRRISSTDTQYF. CDR3 bases: TGTGCCAGCAGTTTTTATCGCAGGATCTCTAGCACAGATACGCAGTATTTT.